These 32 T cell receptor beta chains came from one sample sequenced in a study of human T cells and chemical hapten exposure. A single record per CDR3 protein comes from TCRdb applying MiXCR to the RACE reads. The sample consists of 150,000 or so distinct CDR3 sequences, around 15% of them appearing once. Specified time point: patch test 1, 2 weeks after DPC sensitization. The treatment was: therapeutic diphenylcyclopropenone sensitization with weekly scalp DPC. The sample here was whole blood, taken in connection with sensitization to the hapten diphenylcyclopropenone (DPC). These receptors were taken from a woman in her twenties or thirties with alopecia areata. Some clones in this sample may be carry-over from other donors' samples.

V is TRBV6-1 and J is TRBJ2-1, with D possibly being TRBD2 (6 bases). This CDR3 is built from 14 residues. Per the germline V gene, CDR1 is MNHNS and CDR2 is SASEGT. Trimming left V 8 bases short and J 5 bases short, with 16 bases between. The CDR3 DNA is TGTGCCAGCGAGGGAGGCGGGGTTAACAATGAGCAGTTCTTC. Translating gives CASEGGGVNNEQFF.

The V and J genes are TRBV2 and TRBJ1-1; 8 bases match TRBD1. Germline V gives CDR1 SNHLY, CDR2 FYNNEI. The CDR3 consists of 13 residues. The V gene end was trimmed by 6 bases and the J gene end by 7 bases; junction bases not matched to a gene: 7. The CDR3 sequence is CASRYRQGIEAFF. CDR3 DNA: TGTGCCAGCAGATATAGACAGGGGATTGAAGCTTTCTTT.

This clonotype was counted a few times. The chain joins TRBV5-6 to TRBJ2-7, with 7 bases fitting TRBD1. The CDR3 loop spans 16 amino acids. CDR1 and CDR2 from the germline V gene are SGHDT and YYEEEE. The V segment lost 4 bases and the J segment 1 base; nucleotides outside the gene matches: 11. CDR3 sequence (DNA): TGTGCCAGCAGCGGAGATAGGGGGCTATTGTCCTACGAGCAGTACTTC. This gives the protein CASSGDRGLLSYEQYF.

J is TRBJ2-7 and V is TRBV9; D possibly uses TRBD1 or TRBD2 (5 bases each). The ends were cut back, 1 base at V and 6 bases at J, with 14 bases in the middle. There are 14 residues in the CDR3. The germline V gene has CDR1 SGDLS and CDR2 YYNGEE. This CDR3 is CASSVSMGVSEQYF. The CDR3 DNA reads TGTGCCAGCAGCGTAAGCATGGGGGTCTCCGAGCAGTACTTC.

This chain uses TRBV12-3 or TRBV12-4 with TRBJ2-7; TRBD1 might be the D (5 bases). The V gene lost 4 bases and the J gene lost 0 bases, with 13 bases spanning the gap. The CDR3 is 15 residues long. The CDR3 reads CASSSLKGASYEQYF. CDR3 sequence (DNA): TGTGCCAGCAGTTCCCTGAAAGGGGCCTCCTACGAGCAGTACTTC.

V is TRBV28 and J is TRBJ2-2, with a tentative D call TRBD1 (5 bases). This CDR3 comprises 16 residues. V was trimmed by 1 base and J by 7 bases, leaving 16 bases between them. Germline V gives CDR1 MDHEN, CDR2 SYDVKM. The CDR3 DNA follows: TGTGCCAGCAGTTTATCCCAGGGAAGGAGAAACGGGGAGCTGTTTTTT. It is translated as CASSLSQGRRNGELFF.

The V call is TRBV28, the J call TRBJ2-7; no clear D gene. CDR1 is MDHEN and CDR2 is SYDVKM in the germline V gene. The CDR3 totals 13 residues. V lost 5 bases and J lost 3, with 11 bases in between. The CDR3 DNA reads TGTGCCAGCAGTCCGGCAGTCATCTACGAGCAGTACTTC. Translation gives CASSPAVIYEQYF.

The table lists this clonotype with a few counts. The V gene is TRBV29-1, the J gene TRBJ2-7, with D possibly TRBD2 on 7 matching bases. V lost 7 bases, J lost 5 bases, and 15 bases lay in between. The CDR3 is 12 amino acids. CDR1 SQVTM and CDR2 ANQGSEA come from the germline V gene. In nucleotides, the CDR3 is TGCAGCGGAGGTCGGGGGGCCCACGAGCAGTACTTC. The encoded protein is CSGGRGAHEQYF.

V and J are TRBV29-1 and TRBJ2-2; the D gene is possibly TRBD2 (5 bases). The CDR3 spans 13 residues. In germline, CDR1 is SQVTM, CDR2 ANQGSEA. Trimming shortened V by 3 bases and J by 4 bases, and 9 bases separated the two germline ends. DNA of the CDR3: TGCAGCGTTGACGAAGGGAGCACCGGGGAGCTGTTTTTT. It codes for CSVDEGSTGELFF.

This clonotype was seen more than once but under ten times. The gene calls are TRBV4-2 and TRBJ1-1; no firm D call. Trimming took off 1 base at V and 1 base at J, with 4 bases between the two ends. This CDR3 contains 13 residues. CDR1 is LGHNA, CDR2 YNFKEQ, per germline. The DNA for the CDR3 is TGTGCCAGCAGCCAAGCGCAGAACACTGAAGCTTTCTTT. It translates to CASSQAQNTEAFF.

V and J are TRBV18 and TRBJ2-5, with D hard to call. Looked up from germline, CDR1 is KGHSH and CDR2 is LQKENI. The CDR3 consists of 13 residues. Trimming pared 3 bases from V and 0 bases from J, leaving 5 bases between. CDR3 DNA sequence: TGTGCCAGCTCACCCGGCAACCAAGAGACCCAGTACTTC. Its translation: CASSPGNQETQYF.

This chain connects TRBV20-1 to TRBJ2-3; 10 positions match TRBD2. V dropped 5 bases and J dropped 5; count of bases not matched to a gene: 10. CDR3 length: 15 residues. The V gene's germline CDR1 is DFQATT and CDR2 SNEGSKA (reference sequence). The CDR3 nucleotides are TGCAGTGCTCCAGTTCTAGCGGGAGTATTAGATACGCAGTATTTT. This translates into CSAPVLAGVLDTQYF.

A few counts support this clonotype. CDR3 protein: CSVAGTANEKLFF. CDR3 nucleotides: TGCAGCGTCGCCGGGACAGCTAATGAAAAACTGTTTTTT. The J gene is TRBJ1-4, the V gene TRBV29-1; the match to TRBD1 covers 7 bases. Germline V gene lookup returns CDR1 SQVTM and CDR2 ANQGSEA. CDR3 length: 13 amino acids. Losses at the gene ends were 6 bases for V and 3 bases for J; bases not matched to a gene: 4.

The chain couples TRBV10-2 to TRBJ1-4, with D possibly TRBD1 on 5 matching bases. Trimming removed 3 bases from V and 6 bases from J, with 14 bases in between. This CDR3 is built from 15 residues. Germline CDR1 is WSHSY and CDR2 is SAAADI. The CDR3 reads CASSDRDVGDEKLFF. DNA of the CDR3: TGCGCCAGCAGTGACCGGGACGTCGGTGATGAAAAACTGTTTTTT.

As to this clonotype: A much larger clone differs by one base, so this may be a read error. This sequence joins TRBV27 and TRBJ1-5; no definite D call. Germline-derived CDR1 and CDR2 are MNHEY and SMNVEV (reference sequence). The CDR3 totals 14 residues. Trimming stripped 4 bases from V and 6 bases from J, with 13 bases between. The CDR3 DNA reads TGTGCCAGCAGTTCCTCCAACCAGGCTCAGCCCCAGCATTTT. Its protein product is CASSSSNQAQPQHF.

CDR3 in DNA: TGTGCCAGCAGCGCCCTGGTAAACACCGGGGAGCTGTTTTTT. Protein: CASSALVNTGELFF. The rearrangement uses TRBV6-2 or TRBV6-3 and TRBJ2-2; no clear D gene. The ends were cut back, 6 bases at V and 2 bases at J, with 10 bases in the middle. Germline V gene lookup returns CDR1 MNHEY and CDR2 SVGEGT. CDR3 length equals 14 residues.

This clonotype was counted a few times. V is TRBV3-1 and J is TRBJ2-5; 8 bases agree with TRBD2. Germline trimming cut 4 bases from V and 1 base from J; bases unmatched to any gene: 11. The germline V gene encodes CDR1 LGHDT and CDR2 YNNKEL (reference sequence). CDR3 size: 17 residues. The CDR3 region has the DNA TGTGCCAGCAGCCCGAGCTTTAGCGGGGTACTCCAAGAGACCCAGTACTTC. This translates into CASSPSFSGVLQETQYF.

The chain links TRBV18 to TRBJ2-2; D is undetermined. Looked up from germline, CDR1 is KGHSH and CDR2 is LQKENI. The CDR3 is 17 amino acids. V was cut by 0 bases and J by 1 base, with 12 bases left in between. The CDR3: CASSPPLGAENTGELFF. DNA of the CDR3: TGTGCCAGCTCACCACCGTTAGGCGCGGAGAACACCGGGGAGCTGTTTTTT.

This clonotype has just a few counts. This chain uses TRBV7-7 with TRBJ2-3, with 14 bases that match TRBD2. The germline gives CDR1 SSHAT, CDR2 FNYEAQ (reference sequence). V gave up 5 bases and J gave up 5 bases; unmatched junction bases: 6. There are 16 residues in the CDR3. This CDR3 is CASSRGTSGGLDTQYF. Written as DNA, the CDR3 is TGTGCCAGCAGCAGGGGGACTAGCGGGGGCCTAGATACGCAGTATTTT.

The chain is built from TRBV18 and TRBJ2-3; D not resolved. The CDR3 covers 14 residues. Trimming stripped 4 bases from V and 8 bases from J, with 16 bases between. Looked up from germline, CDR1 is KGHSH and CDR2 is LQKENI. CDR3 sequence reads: CASSLRSTEFTQYF. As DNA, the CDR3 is TGTGCCAGCTCACTTCGGAGCACCGAATTTACGCAGTATTTT.

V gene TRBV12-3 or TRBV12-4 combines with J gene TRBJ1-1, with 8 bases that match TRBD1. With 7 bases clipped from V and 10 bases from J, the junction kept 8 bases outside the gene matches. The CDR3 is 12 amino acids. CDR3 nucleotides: TGTGCCAGCACCATCATGGGACAGGCAGCTTTCTTT. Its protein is CASTIMGQAAFF.

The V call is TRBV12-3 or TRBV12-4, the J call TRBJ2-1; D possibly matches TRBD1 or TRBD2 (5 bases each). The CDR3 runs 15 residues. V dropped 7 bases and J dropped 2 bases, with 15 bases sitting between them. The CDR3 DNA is TGTGCCAGCACCCCCAGAGGGGAGACCTACAATGAGCAGTTCTTC. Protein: CASTPRGETYNEQFF.

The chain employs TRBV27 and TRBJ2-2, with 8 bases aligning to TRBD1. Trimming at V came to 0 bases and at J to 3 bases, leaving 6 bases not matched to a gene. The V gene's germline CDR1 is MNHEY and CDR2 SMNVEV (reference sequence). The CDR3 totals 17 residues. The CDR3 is CASSLSFRGLDTGELFF. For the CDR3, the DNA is TGTGCCAGCAGTTTATCCTTCAGGGGGCTCGACACCGGGGAGCTGTTTTTT.

Here the CDR3 reads CSASDGQRAIYGYTF. As DNA, the CDR3 is TGCAGTGCTAGTGATGGCCAGCGAGCCATCTATGGCTACACCTTC. V gene TRBV20-1 combines with J gene TRBJ1-2; D is uncertain. CDR3 length equals 15 residues. V was clipped by 3 bases and J by 4 bases, with 18 bases between them. The V gene's germline CDR1 is DFQATT and CDR2 SNEGSKA (reference sequence).

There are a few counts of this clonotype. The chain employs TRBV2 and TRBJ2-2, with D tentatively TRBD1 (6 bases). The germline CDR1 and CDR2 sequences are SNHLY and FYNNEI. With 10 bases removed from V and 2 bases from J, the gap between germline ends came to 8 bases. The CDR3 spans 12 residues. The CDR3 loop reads CAIQGNTGELFF. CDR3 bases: TGTGCCATACAGGGAAACACCGGGGAGCTGTTTTTT.

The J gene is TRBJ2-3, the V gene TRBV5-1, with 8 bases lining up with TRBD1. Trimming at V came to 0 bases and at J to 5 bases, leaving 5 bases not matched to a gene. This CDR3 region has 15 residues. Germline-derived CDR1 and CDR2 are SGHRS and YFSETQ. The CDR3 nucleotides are TGCGCCAGCAGCTTGGACAGGGGGAGTGGAGATACGCAGTATTTT. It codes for CASSLDRGSGDTQYF. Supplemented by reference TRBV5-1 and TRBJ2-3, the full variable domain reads KAGVTQTPRYLIKTRGQQVTLSCSPISGHRSVSWYQQTPGQGLQFLFEYFSETQRNKGNFPGRFSGRQFSNSRSEMNVSTLELGDSALYLCASSLDRGSGDTQYFGPGTRLTVL.

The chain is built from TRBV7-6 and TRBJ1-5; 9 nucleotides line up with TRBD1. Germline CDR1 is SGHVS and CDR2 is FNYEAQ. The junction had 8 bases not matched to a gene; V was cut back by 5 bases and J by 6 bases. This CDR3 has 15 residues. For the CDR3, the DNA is TGTGCCAGCAGCCAGGACAGGGGTGGTGGTCAGCCCCAGCATTTT. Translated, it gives CASSQDRGGGQPQHF.

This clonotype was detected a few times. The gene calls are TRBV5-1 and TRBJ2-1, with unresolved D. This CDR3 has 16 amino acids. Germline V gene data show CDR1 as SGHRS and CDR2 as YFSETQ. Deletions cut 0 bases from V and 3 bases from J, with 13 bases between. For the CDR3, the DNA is TGCGCCAGCAGCTTGGCTCCCAGTTCCGGCTACAATGAGCAGTTCTTC. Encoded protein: CASSLAPSSGYNEQFF.

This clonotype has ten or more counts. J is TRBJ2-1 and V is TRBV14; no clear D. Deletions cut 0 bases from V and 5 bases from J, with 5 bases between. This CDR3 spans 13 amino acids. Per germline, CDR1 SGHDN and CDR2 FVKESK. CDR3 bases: TGTGCCAGCAGCCAAGAACGGCACAATGAGCAGTTCTTC. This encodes CASSQERHNEQFF.

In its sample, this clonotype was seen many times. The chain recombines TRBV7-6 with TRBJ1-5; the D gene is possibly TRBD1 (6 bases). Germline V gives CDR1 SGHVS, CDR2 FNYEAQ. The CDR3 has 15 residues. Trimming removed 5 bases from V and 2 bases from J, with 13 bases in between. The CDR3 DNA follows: TGTGCCAGCAGCCAGGAACAGGGTGGCAATCAGCCCCAGCATTTT. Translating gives CASSQEQGGNQPQHF.

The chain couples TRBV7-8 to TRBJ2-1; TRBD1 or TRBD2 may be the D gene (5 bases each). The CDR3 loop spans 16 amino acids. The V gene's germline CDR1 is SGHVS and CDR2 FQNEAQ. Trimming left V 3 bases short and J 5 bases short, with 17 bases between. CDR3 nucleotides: TGTGCCAGCAGCTTCGGGGCGGCGACCTTTAACAATGAGCAGTTCTTC. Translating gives CASSFGAATFNNEQFF.

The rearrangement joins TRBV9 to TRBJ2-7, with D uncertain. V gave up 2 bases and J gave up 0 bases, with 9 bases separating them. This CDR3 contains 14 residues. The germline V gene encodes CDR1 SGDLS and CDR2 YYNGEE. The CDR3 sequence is CASSVGRTSYEQYF. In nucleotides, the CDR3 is TGTGCCAGCAGCGTTGGGCGGACCTCCTACGAGCAGTACTTC.